This is a list of T cell receptor beta chains from one sample in a study of OX40 agonist ivuxolimab in advanced cancers. Here immunoSEQ multiplex PCR was the method, and the copy in TCRdb shows in-frame clones only, minus some. The data contain about 29,000 clones, 80% to 85% of them singletons. The sequenced sample was CD4+ or CD8+ T cells sorted from blood, obtained in a trial of the OX40 agonist ivuxolimab. Every receptor here comes from an adult with an advanced solid tumor such as melanoma, head and neck, liver or kidney cancer. Each CDR3 is given with its conserved first and last residue. The order of the fields is clone size, J gene, V gene, CDR3 length, D gene, CDR3 protein, CDR3 DNA. The D gene is left open where the match is weak. Size tells how often a clone was seen (once, few, many) or the class of an expanded clone, and some rows leave it out.

size: NA
J: TRBJ2-7
V: TRBV7-9
length: 14
D: TRBD1
CDR3: CASSPRTGFYEQYF
DNA: TGTGCCAGCAGCCCCCGGACAGGGTTTTACGAGCAGTACTTC

size: NA
J: TRBJ2-1
V: TRBV7-9
length: 13
D: TRBD1
CDR3: CASSPGGYNEQFF
DNA: TGTGCCAGCAGCCCAGGGGGCTACAATGAGCAGTTCTTC

size: NA
J: TRBJ1-3
V: TRBV5-6
length: 15
D: NA
CDR3: CASSLVPEGRNTIYF
DNA: TGTGCCAGCAGCTTGGTGCCAGAAGGGAGAAACACCATATATTTT

size: NA
J: TRBJ2-5
V: TRBV28
length: 15
D: NA
CDR3: CASSLLGTPQETQYF
DNA: TGTGCCAGCAGTTTATTGGGGACACCCCAAGAGACCCAGTACTTC

size: NA
J: TRBJ2-3
V: TRBV5-6
length: 16
D: NA
CDR3: CASSFQGKGERDTQYF
DNA: TGTGCCAGCAGCTTCCAAGGAAAAGGGGAAAGGGATACGCAGTATTTT

size: NA
J: TRBJ2-7
V: TRBV10-2
length: 12
D: NA
CDR3: CASTEQGMEQYF
DNA: TGCGCCAGCACCGAGCAGGGGATGGAGCAGTACTTC

size: NA
J: TRBJ2-7
V: TRBV5-4
length: 16
D: NA
CDR3: CASSPPLYRDHYEQYF
DNA: TGTGCCAGCAGCCCCCCCCTCTACAGGGATCACTACGAGCAGTACTTC

size: NA
J: TRBJ1-1
V: TRBV11-2
length: 12
D: NA
CDR3: CASSQLSTEAFF
DNA: TGTGCCAGCAGCCAGTTGAGCACTGAAGCTTTCTTT

size: once
J: TRBJ2-7
V: TRBV9
length: 15
D: NA
CDR3: CASSVGQAFVDEQYF
DNA: TGTGCCAGCAGCGTAGGACAGGCCTTCGTCGACGAGCAGTACTTC

size: NA
J: TRBJ2-5
V: TRBV14
length: 14
D: NA
CDR3: CASSQERGEETQYF
DNA: TGTGCCAGCAGCCAAGAAAGAGGGGAGGAGACCCAGTACTTC

size: NA
J: TRBJ2-7
V: TRBV6-6
length: 15
D: TRBD1
CDR3: CASSSTGTGLYEQYF
DNA: TGTGCCAGCAGTTCCACCGGGACAGGGCTTTACGAGCAGTACTTC

size: NA
J: TRBJ2-3
V: TRBV27
length: 14
D: TRBD2
CDR3: CASSLSGRTDTQYF
DNA: TGTGCCAGCAGTTTGAGCGGGAGAACAGATACGCAGTATTTT

size: NA
J: TRBJ1-6
V: TRBV15
length: 15
D: TRBD1
CDR3: CATSSLRDRASPLHF
DNA: TGTGCCACCAGCAGCCTCCGGGACAGGGCTTCACCCCTCCACTTT

size: NA
J: TRBJ2-7
V: TRBV6-6
length: 16
D: TRBD1
CDR3: CASTSYWGQGSYEQYF
DNA: TGTGCCAGCACCTCCTATTGGGGACAGGGGTCGTACGAGCAGTACTTC

size: NA
J: TRBJ2-1
V: TRBV25-1
length: 14
D: TRBD2
CDR3: CASSEGPSGYEQFF
DNA: TGTGCCAGCAGTGAAGGTCCTAGCGGCTATGAGCAGTTCTTC

size: NA
J: TRBJ2-1
V: TRBV5-1
length: 16
D: NA
CDR3: CASSLLDTSSYNEQFF
DNA: TGCGCCAGCAGCTTGCTCGATACCAGCTCCTACAATGAGCAGTTCTTC

size: NA
J: TRBJ2-5
V: TRBV11-3
length: 15
D: TRBD1
CDR3: CASSLYRGPRETQYF
DNA: TGTGCCAGCAGCTTATACAGGGGTCCGCGGGAGACCCAGTACTTC

size: NA
J: TRBJ2-1
V: TRBV4-2
length: 16
D: TRBD2
CDR3: CASSQDGTNGGNEQFF
DNA: TGTGCCAGCAGCCAAGATGGGACTAACGGGGGGAATGAGCAGTTCTTC

size: NA
J: TRBJ2-1
V: TRBV9
length: 16
D: TRBD2
CDR3: CASSGRSGRAYNEQFF
DNA: TGTGCCAGCAGCGGTAGAAGCGGGAGGGCCTACAATGAGCAGTTCTTC

size: NA
J: TRBJ2-7
V: TRBV6-6
length: 12
D: NA
CDR3: CASSTGSYEQYF
DNA: TGTGCCAGCAGTACAGGGTCCTACGAGCAGTACTTC

size: NA
J: TRBJ1-2
V: TRBV13
length: 13
D: TRBD1
CDR3: CASSYRQGEGYTF
DNA: TGTGCCAGCAGCTACCGACAGGGCGAGGGCTACACCTTC

size: NA
J: TRBJ2-1
V: TRBV5-1
length: 16
D: NA
CDR3: CASSTWSGEGYNEQFF
DNA: TGCGCCAGCAGCACTTGGTCCGGAGAAGGCTACAATGAGCAGTTCTTC

size: NA
J: TRBJ2-7
V: TRBV2
length: 15
D: TRBD2
CDR3: CASSELAGVPYEQYF
DNA: TGTGCCAGCAGTGAGCTAGCGGGGGTACCCTACGAGCAGTACTTC

size: NA
J: TRBJ2-1
V: TRBV4-2
length: 13
D: NA
CDR3: CASSPAPNNEQFF
DNA: TGTGCCAGCAGCCCTGCCCCAAACAATGAGCAGTTCTTC

size: NA
J: TRBJ1-4
V: TRBV30
length: 14
D: NA
CDR3: CAWRNRGTGEKLFF
DNA: TGTGCCTGGAGGAATAGGGGAACGGGGGAAAAACTGTTTTTT

size: NA
J: TRBJ1-2
V: TRBV18
length: 14
D: TRBD1
CDR3: CASSPPGQGYGYTF
DNA: TGTGCCAGCTCACCACCGGGACAGGGCTATGGCTACACCTTC

size: NA
J: TRBJ2-7
V: TRBV9
length: 14
D: NA
CDR3: CASSSWGNPYEQYF
DNA: TGTGCCAGCAGCTCTTGGGGGAACCCCTACGAGCAGTACTTC

size: once
J: TRBJ2-7
V: TRBV11-1
length: 14
D: TRBD2
CDR3: CASSQTSGSYEQYF
DNA: TGTGCCAGCAGCCAGACTAGCGGGAGTTACGAGCAGTACTTC

size: few
J: TRBJ2-2
V: TRBV5-1
length: 16
D: TRBD1
CDR3: CASSPGQGAVTGELFF
DNA: TGCGCCAGCAGCCCAGGACAGGGGGCGGTCACCGGGGAGCTGTTTTTT

size: NA
J: TRBJ1-2
V: TRBV7-8
length: 12
D: NA
CDR3: CASSVYREGYTF
DNA: TGTGCCAGCAGCGTCTACAGGGAGGGCTACACCTTC

size: NA
J: TRBJ1-1
V: TRBV11-2
length: 13
D: NA
CDR3: CASRIRVDTEAFF
DNA: TGTGCCAGCAGGATCAGGGTAGACACTGAAGCTTTCTTT

size: once
J: TRBJ2-7
V: TRBV28
length: 15
D: TRBD2
CDR3: CASRKTSGRVYEQYF
DNA: TGTGCCAGCAGGAAAACTAGCGGGAGGGTCTACGAGCAGTACTTC

size: NA
J: TRBJ1-4
V: TRBV15
length: 15
D: TRBD1
CDR3: CATSSQGATNEKLFF
DNA: TGTGCCACCAGCTCGCAGGGGGCAACTAATGAAAAACTGTTTTTT

size: NA
J: TRBJ1-2
V: TRBV28
length: 14
D: NA
CDR3: CASSLAGIYYGYTF
DNA: TGTGCCAGCAGTTTAGCAGGGATTTACTATGGCTACACCTTC

size: NA
J: TRBJ2-1
V: TRBV19
length: 14
D: NA
CDR3: CASQLYFSYNEQFF
DNA: TGTGCCAGTCAACTTTATTTCTCCTACAATGAGCAGTTCTTC

size: few
J: TRBJ1-5
V: TRBV6-1
length: 12
D: NA
CDR3: CASVLGNQPQHF
DNA: TGTGCCAGCGTTCTAGGCAATCAGCCCCAGCATTTT

size: few
J: TRBJ1-4
V: TRBV6-5
length: 14
D: NA
CDR3: CASAGERWDEKLFF
DNA: TGTGCCAGCGCGGGGGAGAGGTGGGATGAAAAACTGTTTTTT

size: few
J: TRBJ2-7
V: TRBV27
length: 13
D: NA
CDR3: CASSGLGIHEQYF
DNA: TGTGCCAGCAGCGGCCTGGGGATACACGAGCAGTACTTC

size: NA
J: TRBJ2-3
V: TRBV21-1
length: 10
D: NA
CDR3: CARRVPQKHF
DNA: TGTGCCAGACGAGTCCCCCAAAAGCATTTT

size: NA
J: TRBJ1-5
V: TRBV18
length: 16
D: TRBD1
CDR3: CASSLAGQGGDQPQHF
DNA: TGTGCCAGCTCACTGGCCGGACAGGGGGGCGATCAGCCCCAGCATTTT

size: NA
J: TRBJ2-4
V: TRBV7-9
length: 15
D: NA
CDR3: CASSLVGAAKNIQYF
DNA: TGTGCCAGCAGCTTAGTCGGAGCGGCCAAAAACATTCAGTACTTC

size: NA
J: TRBJ1-2
V: TRBV4-3
length: 17
D: TRBD1
CDR3: CASSQAGTGVSLLGYTF
DNA: TGCGCCAGCAGCCAAGCGGGGACAGGGGTGTCTTTATTGGGCTACACCTTC

size: NA
J: TRBJ2-2
V: TRBV7-3
length: 16
D: TRBD1
CDR3: CASSLEGDSYTGELFF
DNA: TGTGCCAGCAGCTTAGAAGGGGACAGTTACACCGGGGAGCTGTTTTTT

size: NA
J: TRBJ2-2
V: TRBV6-4
length: 12
D: TRBD1
CDR3: CASSQGDGELFF
DNA: TGTGCCAGCAGTCAGGGGGACGGGGAGCTGTTTTTT

size: NA
J: TRBJ1-4
V: TRBV19
length: 13
D: NA
CDR3: CAIGQGRNEKLFF
DNA: TGTGCTATCGGCCAGGGGAGGAATGAAAAACTGTTTTTT

size: NA
J: TRBJ1-4
V: TRBV4-3
length: 16
D: NA
CDR3: CASSQENGQLNEKLFF
DNA: TGCGCCAGCAGCCAAGAGAATGGACAGCTTAATGAAAAACTGTTTTTT

size: NA
J: TRBJ2-3
V: TRBV11-2
length: 12
D: NA
CDR3: CATGRDPDTQYF
DNA: TGTGCCACCGGGCGGGACCCAGATACGCAGTATTTT

size: NA
J: TRBJ2-2
V: TRBV9
length: 17
D: NA
CDR3: CASSIPRDSGDTGELFF
DNA: TGTGCCAGCAGCATCCCCCGGGACAGCGGGGACACCGGGGAGCTGTTTTTT

size: NA
J: TRBJ2-7
V: TRBV7-3
length: 16
D: NA
CDR3: CASSQMGSITFHEQYF
DNA: TGTGCCAGCAGTCAAATGGGGTCGATCACCTTCCACGAGCAGTACTTC

size: few
J: TRBJ2-1
V: TRBV2
length: 13
D: TRBD1
CDR3: CASSAGQYNEQFF
DNA: TGTGCCAGCAGTGCGGGACAGTACAATGAGCAGTTCTTC

size: NA
J: TRBJ2-7
V: TRBV6-6
length: 16
D: TRBD2
CDR3: CASSYSFGLDGYEQYF
DNA: TGTGCCAGCAGTTACTCATTCGGACTAGACGGGTACGAGCAGTACTTC

size: many
J: TRBJ1-6
V: TRBV4-2
length: 16
D: NA
CDR3: CASSQEGQHYNSPLHF
DNA: TGTGCCAGCAGCCAAGAAGGTCAGCACTATAATTCACCCCTCCACTTT

size: medium-sized
J: TRBJ2-7
V: TRBV29-1
length: 14
D: TRBD1
CDR3: CSAGQGPPHYEQYF
DNA: TGCAGCGCTGGACAGGGCCCCCCCCACTACGAGCAGTACTTC